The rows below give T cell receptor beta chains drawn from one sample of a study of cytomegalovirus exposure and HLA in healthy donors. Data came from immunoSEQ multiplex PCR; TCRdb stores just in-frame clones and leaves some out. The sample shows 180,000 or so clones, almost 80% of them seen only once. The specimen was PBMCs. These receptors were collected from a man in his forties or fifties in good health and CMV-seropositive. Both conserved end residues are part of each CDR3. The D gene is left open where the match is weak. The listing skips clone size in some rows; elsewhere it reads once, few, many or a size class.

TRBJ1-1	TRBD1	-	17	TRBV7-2	TGTGCCAGCAGCTTTAGAGGACAGGGGGTCGTAGGGACTGAAGCTTTCTTT	CASSFRGQGVVGTEAFF
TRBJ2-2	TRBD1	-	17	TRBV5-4	TGTGCCAGCAGCTTGGGGAGGACAGGGTGGGAAACCGGGGAGCTGTTTTTT	CASSLGRTGWETGELFF
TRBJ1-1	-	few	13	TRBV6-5	TGTGCCAGCAGTTACACAGGGAACACTGAAGCTTTCTTT	CASSYTGNTEAFF
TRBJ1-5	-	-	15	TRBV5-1	TGCGCCAGCAGCTTACAGGGTAGGGGCAATCAGCCCCAGCATTTT	CASSLQGRGNQPQHF
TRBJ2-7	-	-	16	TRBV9	TGTGCCAGCAGCGTTACGGGCGACCGGGGTCTGTACGAGAAGTACTTC	CASSVTGDRGLYEKYF
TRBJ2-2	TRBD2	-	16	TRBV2	TGTGCCAGGCGCCCGTGGACTAGCGGAAACACCGGGGAGCTGTTTTTT	CARRPWTSGNTGELFF
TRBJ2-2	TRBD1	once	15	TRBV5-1	TGCGCCAGCAGCTTGCGACAGGGTGACACCGGGGAGCTGTTTTTT	CASSLRQGDTGELFF
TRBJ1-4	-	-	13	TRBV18	TGTGCCAGCTCACTAGAGTTTAATGAAAAACTGTTTTTT	CASSLEFNEKLFF
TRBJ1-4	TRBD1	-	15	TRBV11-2	TGTGCCAGCAGCTTTGGGACAGGCATTAATGAAAAACTGTTTTTT	CASSFGTGINEKLFF
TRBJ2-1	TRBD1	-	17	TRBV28	TGTGCCAGCAGTTTGGGTCAGGGCAGGGGGTCCTACAATGAGCAGTTCTTC	CASSLGQGRGSYNEQFF
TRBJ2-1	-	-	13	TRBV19	TGTGCCAGTAGTATTGGAGGCTCGGGTGAGCAGTTCTTC	CASSIGGSGEQFF
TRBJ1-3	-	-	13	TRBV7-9	TGTGCCAGCAGCCCCGGACAGGGAAACACCATATATTTT	CASSPGQGNTIYF
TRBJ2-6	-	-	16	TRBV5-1	TGCGCCAGCAGCTTCCCACAGTTCTCTGGGGCCAACGTCCTGACTTTC	CASSFPQFSGANVLTF
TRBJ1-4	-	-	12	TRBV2	TGTGCCAGCAGACAGGTTAATGAAAAACTGTTTTTT	CASRQVNEKLFF
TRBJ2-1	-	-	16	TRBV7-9	TGTGCCACCTACAGGAAGGAGACTAGGCAGGTCGATGAGCAGTTCTTC	CATYRKETRQVDEQFF
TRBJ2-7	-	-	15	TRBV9	TGTGCCAGCAGCTCAGGGGCTTCGGAAACCTACGAGCAGTACTTC	CASSSGASETYEQYF
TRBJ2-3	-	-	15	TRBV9	TGTGCCAGCAGCGTAGCCGGCCAGGCCACAGATACGCAGTATTTT	CASSVAGQATDTQYF
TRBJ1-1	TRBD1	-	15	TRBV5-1	TGCGCCAGCAGCCTATGGACAGGCTTCAACACTGAAGCTTTCTTT	CASSLWTGFNTEAFF
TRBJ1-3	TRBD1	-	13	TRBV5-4	TGTGCCACGAAGACAGGGTGGGGAAACACCATATATTTT	CATKTGWGNTIYF
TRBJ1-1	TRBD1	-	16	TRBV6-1	TGTGCCAGCAGTGAAGAATTCGGACAGGGACGGACTGAAGCTTTCTTT	CASSEEFGQGRTEAFF
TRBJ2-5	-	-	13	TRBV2	TGTGCCAGCAGTGAACAGGGTGGTGAGACCCAGTACTTC	CASSEQGGETQYF
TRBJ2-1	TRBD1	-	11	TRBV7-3	TGTGCCAGCAGCTGGGACAGTCTGCAGTTCTTC	CASSWDSLQFF
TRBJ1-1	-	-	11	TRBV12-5	TGTGCTAGTGGTTTTGGCTCTGAAGCTTTCTTT	CASGFGSEAFF
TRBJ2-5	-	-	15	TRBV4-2	TGTGCCAGCAGCCCGAGGGACTCACCGGGGGAGACCCAGTACTTC	CASSPRDSPGETQYF
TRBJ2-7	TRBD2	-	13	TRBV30	TGTGCCGGGTCTAGCGGGGGGGCCTACGAGCAGTACTTC	CAGSSGGAYEQYF
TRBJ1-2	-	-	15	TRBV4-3	TGCGCCAGCAGCCAAGATATCGGGACACTGTATGGCTACACCTTC	CASSQDIGTLYGYTF
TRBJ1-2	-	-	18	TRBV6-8	TGTGCCAGCCCTCCCGGGACTGCTCAAACTTCAGGCTTCTATGGCTACACCTTC	CASPPGTAQTSGFYGYTF
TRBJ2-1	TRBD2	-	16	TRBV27	TGTGCCAGCAGTTTTATAGCGGGGGGCTCCGCCGATGAGCAGTTCTTC	CASSFIAGGSADEQFF
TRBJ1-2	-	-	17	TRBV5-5	TGTGCCAGCAGCTTGGCTATACTCTGGACAGATAACTATGGCTACACCTTC	CASSLAILWTDNYGYTF
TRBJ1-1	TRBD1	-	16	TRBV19	TGTGCCAGTAAAGGGACAGGGGTAATATTCCTCACTGAAGCTTTCTTT	CASKGTGVIFLTEAFF
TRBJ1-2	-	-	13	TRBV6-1	TGTGCCAGCAGGACACGGGGGGCGCATGGCTACACCTTC	CASRTRGAHGYTF
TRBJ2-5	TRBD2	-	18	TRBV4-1	TGCGCCAGCAGCCCACTACCCGGACCTAGCGGAACACAAGAGACCCAGTACTTC	CASSPLPGPSGTQETQYF
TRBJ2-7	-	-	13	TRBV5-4	TGTGCCACCCAACTCAGGGGAGCCTACGAGCAGTACTTC	CATQLRGAYEQYF
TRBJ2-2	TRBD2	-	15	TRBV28	TGTGCCAGCAGCCCAGCGGGGGTGAACACCGGGGAGCTGTTTTTT	CASSPAGVNTGELFF
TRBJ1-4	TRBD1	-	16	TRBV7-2	TGTGCCAGCAGCTTAGACTGGACAGGGCCTTCCGAAAAACTGTTTTTT	CASSLDWTGPSEKLFF
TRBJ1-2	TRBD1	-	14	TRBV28	TGTGCCAGCGTACCCCCGGGACAGCTCACGGGCTACACCTTC	CASVPPGQLTGYTF
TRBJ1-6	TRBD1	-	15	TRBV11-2	TGTGCCAGCAGCTTCCGGACAGGGGGCAATTCACCCCTCCACTTT	CASSFRTGGNSPLHF
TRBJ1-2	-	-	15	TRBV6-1	TGTGCCAGCAGTGAATCCCCTGGAACGACAGGCCGCTACACCTTC	CASSESPGTTGRYTF
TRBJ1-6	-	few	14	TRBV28	TGTGCCAGCAGTTTATTCGGTACCAATTCACCCCTCCACTTT	CASSLFGTNSPLHF
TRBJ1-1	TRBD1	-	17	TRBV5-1	TGCGCCAGCAGCCCATTGACAGGGGGCGCGATTGACACTGAAGCTTTCTTT	CASSPLTGGAIDTEAFF
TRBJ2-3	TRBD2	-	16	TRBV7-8	TGTGCCAGCAGCGGAGCTAGCGGGGGGGCCTCGGGTACGCAGTATTTT	CASSGASGGASGTQYF
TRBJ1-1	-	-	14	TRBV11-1	TGTGCCAGCAGCTTAGCATCGGCCTCTAGAAGAGCTTTCTTT	CASSLASASRRAFF
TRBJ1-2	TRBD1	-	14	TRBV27	TGTGCCACCCATCCGACAGGGGTATTCTATGGCTACACCTTC	CATHPTGVFYGYTF